This T cell receptor beta chain was found in a study of OX40 agonist ivuxolimab in advanced cancers. Generated by immunoSEQ multiplex PCR, the TCRdb table keeps only in-frame clones and is missing some. The repertoire holds approximately 42,000 clones, with roughly 87% as singletons. CDR1 and CDR2 from the germline V gene are LNHDA and SQIVND (reference sequence). The CDR3 spans 14 residues. The V segment lost 5 bases and the J segment 5 bases; nucleotides outside the gene matches: 6. The chain has TRBV19 and TRBJ1-5; 7 positions match TRBD1. This specimen consisted of CD4+ or CD8+ T cells sorted from blood, obtained in a trial of the OX40 agonist ivuxolimab. This receptor was obtained from an adult with an advanced solid tumor such as melanoma, head and neck, liver or kidney cancer. CDR3 protein: CASSFWTGDQPQHF. The DNA for the CDR3 is TGTGCCAGTAGTTTCTGGACAGGAGATCAGCCCCAGCATTTT.